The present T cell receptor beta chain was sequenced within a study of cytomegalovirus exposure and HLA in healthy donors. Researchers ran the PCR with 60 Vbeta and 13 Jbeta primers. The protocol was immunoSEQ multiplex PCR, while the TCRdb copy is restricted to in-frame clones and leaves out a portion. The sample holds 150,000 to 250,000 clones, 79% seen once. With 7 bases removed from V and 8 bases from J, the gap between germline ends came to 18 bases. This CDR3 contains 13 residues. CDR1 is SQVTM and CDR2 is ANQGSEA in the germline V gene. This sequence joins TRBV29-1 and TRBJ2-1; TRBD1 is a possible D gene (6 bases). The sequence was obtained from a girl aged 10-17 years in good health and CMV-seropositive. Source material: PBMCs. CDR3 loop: CSALDSEYDEQFF. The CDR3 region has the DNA TGCAGCGCCCTGGACAGTGAATACGATGAGCAGTTCTTC.